This TCR beta chain derives from a study of blood T cell repertoires in COVID-19. About the research overall: Samples came from the United States, Italy and Spain, spanning acute and convalescent COVID-19. Sources were T cells, B-cell-depleted T cells, or PBMCs; the material itself was cDNA or gDNA.

Authors' processing steps: Nucleated cell number was recorded as an estimate derived from reference gene primer amplification. Sequencing was performed with immunoSEQ multiplex PCR; in TCRdb, only in-frame clones are kept and a portion is missing. V and J calls and clone size are given by that table; D and trimming were obtained from the DNA. The data contain roughly 82,000 clones, 90% of them singletons. V lost 1 base to trimming and J lost 2 bases, with 9 bases between them. CDR3 length: 15 residues. Germline CDR1 and CDR2: LGHDT and YNNKEL (reference sequence). Sequenced sample: peripheral blood. The rearrangement joins TRBV3-1 (or the pseudogene TRBV3-2) to TRBJ1-5, with TRBD1 as a possible D gene (5 bases). This TCR was sampled from a woman between 50 and 59 years old in a cohort sampled during active COVID-19. CDR3 in amino acids: CASSQVWGGNQPQHF. The DNA of the CDR3 is TGTGCCAGCAGCCAAGTCTGGGGGGGCAATCAGCCCCAGCATTTT.